A selection of T cell receptor beta chains follows, all from one sample in a study of cytomegalovirus exposure and HLA in healthy donors. This table comes from immunoSEQ multiplex PCR, and its TCRdb copy is limited to in-frame clones, with some not included. The table has 250,000 or so clones, over 90% seen once. The sample consisted of PBMCs. These TCRs come from a girl aged 2-10 years in good health and CMV-seronegative. Both conserved end residues are part of each CDR3. D genes are given only for firm matches. Size is omitted from some rows. Given values are once, few, many or a class for expanded clones.

abundance | j_gene | v_gene | d_gene | CDR3aa | CDR3nt
NA | TRBJ2-3 | TRBV9 | NA | CASSPEGGVITDTQYF | TGTGCCAGCAGCCCCGAGGGGGGGGTCATCACAGATACGCAGTATTTT
once | TRBJ1-1 | TRBV7-2 | NA | CASSPRGGSTEAFF | TGTGCCAGCAGCCCCCGGGGGGGGAGCACTGAAGCTTTCTTT
NA | TRBJ1-2 | TRBV6-5 | NA | CASSYQQGGYGYTF | TGTGCCAGCAGTTACCAGCAGGGTGGCTATGGCTACACCTTC
NA | TRBJ1-5 | TRBV30 | NA | CAWGKEDQPQHF | TGTGCCTGGGGTAAGGAGGATCAGCCCCAGCATTTT
once | TRBJ2-1 | TRBV7-6 | NA | CASSLLWGESTYNEQFF | TGTGCCAGCAGCTTACTATGGGGGGAAAGCACCTACAATGAGCAGTTCTTC
NA | TRBJ1-1 | TRBV6-4 | NA | CASSEGDFTEAFF | TGTGCCAGCAGTGAAGGGGATTTCACTGAAGCTTTCTTT
NA | TRBJ2-5 | TRBV5-1 | TRBD2 | CASSQAGLAGRETQYF | TGCGCCAGCAGCCAAGCGGGACTAGCGGGAAGGGAGACCCAGTACTTC
NA | TRBJ2-6 | TRBV10-3 | TRBD1 | CATGTGANVLTF | TGTGCGACAGGGACTGGGGCCAACGTCCTGACTTTC
NA | TRBJ2-5 | TRBV5-1 | TRBD2 | CASSFASGKETQYF | TGCGCCAGCAGCTTTGCTAGCGGGAAAGAGACCCAGTACTTC
NA | TRBJ1-5 | TRBV6-5 | NA | CASSAGGNQPQHF | TGTGCCAGCAGCGCGGGGGGCAATCAGCCCCAGCATTTT
NA | TRBJ1-5 | TRBV6-6 | NA | CASSPRQDNQPQHF | TGTGCCAGCAGTCCCAGGCAGGACAATCAGCCCCAGCATTTT
few | TRBJ2-3 | TRBV2 | NA | CASGTQYF | TGTGCCAGCGGCACGCAGTATTTT
NA | TRBJ1-3 | TRBV4-2 | NA | CASSQGDISGNTIYF | TGTGCCAGCAGCCAAGGGGACATCTCTGGAAACACCATATATTTT
NA | TRBJ1-4 | TRBV28 | TRBD1 | CASSLTGAGEKLFF | TGTGCCAGCAGTTTAACAGGGGCGGGGGAAAAACTGTTTTTT